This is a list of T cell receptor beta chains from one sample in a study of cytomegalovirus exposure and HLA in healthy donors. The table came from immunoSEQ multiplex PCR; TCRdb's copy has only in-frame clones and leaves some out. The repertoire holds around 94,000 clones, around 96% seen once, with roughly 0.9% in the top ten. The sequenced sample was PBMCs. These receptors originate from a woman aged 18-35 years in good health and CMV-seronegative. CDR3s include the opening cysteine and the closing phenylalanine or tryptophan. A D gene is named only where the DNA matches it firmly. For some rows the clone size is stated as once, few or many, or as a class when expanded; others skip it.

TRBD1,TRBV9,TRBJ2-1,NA,TGTGCCAGCAGCACTCGAGACAGGGAGAATGAGCAGTTCTTC,CASSTRDRENEQFF
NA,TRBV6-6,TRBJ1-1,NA,TGTGCCAGCAGTTTCCTAGGGGGAAACACTGAAGCTTTCTTT,CASSFLGGNTEAFF
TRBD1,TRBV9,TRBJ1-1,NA,TGTGCCAGCAGCCCTCACCAGGACAGGGTTGACATGAACACTGAAGCTTTCTTT,CASSPHQDRVDMNTEAFF
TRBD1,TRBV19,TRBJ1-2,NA,TGTGCCAGTAATGGACAGGGGGCAACGCTCTATGGCTACACCTTC,CASNGQGATLYGYTF
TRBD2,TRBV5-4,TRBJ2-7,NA,TGTGCCAGCAGCTTGGAGGGACTAGCGGGAGGCTTCTCCTACGAGCAGTACTTC,CASSLEGLAGGFSYEQYF
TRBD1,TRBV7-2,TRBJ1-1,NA,TGTGCCAGCAGTCCTGGGACAGGGAGAGAAGCTTTCTTT,CASSPGTGREAFF
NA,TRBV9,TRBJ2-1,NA,TGTGCCAGCAGCGTAGCAGGGGTGATCTCCTACAATGAGCAGTTCTTC,CASSVAGVISYNEQFF
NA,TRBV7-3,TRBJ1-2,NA,TGTGCCAGCAGTTCACAGAGCCCGCAAAGCTACACCTTC,CASSSQSPQSYTF
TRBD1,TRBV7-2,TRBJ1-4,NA,TGTGCCAGCAGCTCGGACAGGCTCACAACTAATGAAAAACTGTTTTTT,CASSSDRLTTNEKLFF
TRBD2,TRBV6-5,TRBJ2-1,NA,TGTGCCAGCAGTTACTCTCCGGGGGGCAATGAGCAGTTCTTC,CASSYSPGGNEQFF
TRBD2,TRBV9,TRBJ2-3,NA,TGTGCCAGCAGCGCCGAACTAGCGGGAGAGTTGACAGATACGCAGTATTTT,CASSAELAGELTDTQYF
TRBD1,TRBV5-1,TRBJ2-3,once,TGCGCCAGCAGCTTTCCGGACAGGGGAACAGATACGCAGTATTTT,CASSFPDRGTDTQYF
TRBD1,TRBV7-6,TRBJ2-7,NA,TGTGCCAGCAGCTTACAGACAGGGGGCAAGTACTTC,CASSLQTGGKYF
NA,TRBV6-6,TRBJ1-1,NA,TGTGCCAGCACGTTCACAGGGACGAACACTGAAGCTTTCTTT,CASTFTGTNTEAFF
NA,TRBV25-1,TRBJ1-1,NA,TGTGCCAGCAGTGACGGATGGGCAACTGAAGCTTTCTTT,CASSDGWATEAFF
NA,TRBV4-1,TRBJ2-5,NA,TGCGCCAGCAGCCAAGTACAGGGATATACGGAGACCCAGTACTTC,CASSQVQGYTETQYF
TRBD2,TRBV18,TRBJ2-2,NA,TGTGCCAGCTCACCATGGACTAGCGGGGGCGGCACCGGGGAGCTGTTTTTT,CASSPWTSGGGTGELFF
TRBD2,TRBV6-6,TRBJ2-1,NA,TGTGCCAGCATCGCGGGGGGGGCCTACAATGAGCAGTTCTTC,CASIAGGAYNEQFF
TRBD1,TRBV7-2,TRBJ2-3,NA,TGTGCCAGCAGCTTGCCAGGGGGCCCAGATACGCAGTATTTT,CASSLPGGPDTQYF
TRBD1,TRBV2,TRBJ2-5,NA,TGTGCCAGCAGCTTGACAGGGCGGGAGACCCAGTACTTC,CASSLTGRETQYF
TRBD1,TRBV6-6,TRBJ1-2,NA,TGTGCCAGCAGTTACGGGACAGGGGAGGGCTACACCTTC,CASSYGTGEGYTF
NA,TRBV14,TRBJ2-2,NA,TGTGCCAGCAGCCAAGATTGGAACTATATGAACACCGGGGAGCTGTTTTTT,CASSQDWNYMNTGELFF
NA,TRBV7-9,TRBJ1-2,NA,TGTGCCAGCAGCCCCGGGACACCGGTTGGTTTAGGCTACACCTTC,CASSPGTPVGLGYTF
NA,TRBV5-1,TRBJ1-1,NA,TGCGCCAGCAGCTCGATTGCGCTGGGCGAGCTGGGAGCTTTCTTT,CASSSIALGELGAFF
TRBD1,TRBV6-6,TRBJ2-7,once,TGTGCCAGCAGTTACTTAACGGACAGGAGTTACGAGCAGTACTTC,CASSYLTDRSYEQYF
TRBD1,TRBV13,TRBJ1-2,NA,TGTGCCAGCAGCTCCCGACAGGGGTATAACTATGGCTACACCTTC,CASSSRQGYNYGYTF
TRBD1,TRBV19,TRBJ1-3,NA,TGTGCCAGTAGTACAAGCGGACAGGGGGCTGGAAACACCATATATTTT,CASSTSGQGAGNTIYF
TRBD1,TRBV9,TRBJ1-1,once,TGTGCCAGCAGCGTAGCTCGAGACAGGGCCACTGAAGCTTTCTTT,CASSVARDRATEAFF
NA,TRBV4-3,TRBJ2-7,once,TGCGCCAGCAGCCAAGGAAGAGCCCTCCCTAGCGAGCACGCCTACGAGCAGTACTTC,CASSQGRALPSEHAYEQYF
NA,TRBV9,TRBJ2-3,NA,TGTGCCAGCAGCGTAGGGGGGGTACCTAGCACAGATACGCAGTATTTT,CASSVGGVPSTDTQYF
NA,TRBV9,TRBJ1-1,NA,TGTGCCAGCAGCGCCCTTGAGCGGGCCACTGAAGCTTTCTTT,CASSALERATEAFF
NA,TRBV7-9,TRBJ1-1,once,TGTGCCAGCAGCTTTCGTTTAGCTGAAGCTTTCTTT,CASSFRLAEAFF
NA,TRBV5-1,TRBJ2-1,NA,TGCGCCAGCAGCCTAACGCTAGCGACCTACAATGAGCAGTTCTTC,CASSLTLATYNEQFF
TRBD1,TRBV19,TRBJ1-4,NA,TGTGCCAGTAGTCCCCAGGGGGACGAAAAACTGTTTTTT,CASSPQGDEKLFF
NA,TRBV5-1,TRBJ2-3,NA,TGCGCCAGCAGCTTGTGGCGGGGGCTTAGCACAGATACGCAGTATTTT,CASSLWRGLSTDTQYF
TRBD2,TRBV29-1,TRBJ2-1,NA,TGCAGCGTTGAAGTTTTAGAGCGGGAGCTAACCGCGCAGTTCTTC,CSVEVLERELTAQFF
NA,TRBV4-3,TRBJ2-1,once,TGCGCCAGCAGCCAAGATTCTCCGGGGGACTACAATGAGCAGTTCTTC,CASSQDSPGDYNEQFF